Listed here are 15 T cell receptor beta chains from one sample, sequenced in a study of T-cell memory formation after mild COVID-19. Each CDR3 protein gets one entry after TCRdb re-called the 5' RACE reads with MiXCR. The sample shows 210,000 or so distinct CDR3 sequences, about 27% of them seen only once. The specimen was PBMCs or a T cell subset sorted from them (not recorded which). These receptors were obtained from an adult woman who had mild COVID-19 (a few samples of this study predate the infection). Cell type and time point are not known.

This clonotype has only a few counts. The V call is TRBV18, the J call TRBJ2-2; 8 bases map to TRBD1. This CDR3 contains 13 residues. Germline V gene sequence: CDR1 KGHSH, CDR2 LQKENI. J gave up 5 bases and V 4 bases, and 0 bases lay outside the gene matches. The CDR3 DNA reads as TGTGCCAGCTCACGACAGGGGACCGGGGAGCTGTTTTTT. Translated: CASSRQGTGELFF.

This clonotype has just a few counts. The chain couples TRBV7-3 to TRBJ2-1; 7 nucleotides agree with TRBD1. Germline loops: CDR1 SGHTA, CDR2 FQGTGA. There are 13 residues in the CDR3. V was pared by 4 bases and J by 5 bases, with 2 bases of the junction left unmatched. CDR3 nucleotides: TGTGCCAGCAGCTCAGGGGGACACAATGAGCAGTTCTTC. It codes for CASSSGGHNEQFF.

The chain uses TRBV5-1 and TRBJ2-1; 9 bases are shared with TRBD2. The germline CDR1 and CDR2 sequences are SGHRS and YFSETQ. This CDR3 is built from 15 residues. Germline trimming cut 4 bases from V and 7 bases from J; bases unmatched to any gene: 9. The CDR3 sequence is CASSGGLASVNEQFF. The CDR3 coding sequence is TGCGCCAGCAGCGGCGGACTAGCGTCGGTGAATGAGCAGTTCTTC.

This clonotype was detected a few times. This chain links TRBV12-5 with TRBJ2-1; TRBD2 aligns across 11 bases. This CDR3 has 18 residues. The junction had 12 bases not matched to a gene; V was cut back by 5 bases and J by 3 bases. Germline V gives CDR1 LGHNT, CDR2 FRNRAP. The CDR3 sequence: CASGIDGTSGEYYNEQFF. Here the CDR3 DNA reads TGTGCTAGTGGTATTGATGGGACTAGCGGAGAGTACTACAATGAGCAGTTCTTC.

This clonotype was seen more than once but under ten times. The V call is TRBV5-1, the J call TRBJ2-4; possible D gene TRBD1, 7 bases. Germline loops: CDR1 SGHRS, CDR2 YFSETQ. Trimming stripped 0 bases from V and 9 bases from J, with 16 bases between. This CDR3 spans 15 amino acids. CDR3 sequence: CASSLETGEEGIQYF. The DNA for the CDR3 is TGCGCCAGCAGCTTGGAAACAGGGGAGGAGGGCATTCAGTACTTC.

The chain combines TRBV4-2 with TRBJ2-7; maybe TRBD2 (6 bases). The V and J ends lost 1 base and 2 bases respectively, with 18 bases between them. The CDR3 runs 17 residues. Per the germline V gene, CDR1 is LGHNA and CDR2 is YNFKEQ. The chain's CDR3 is CASSQGREAKIAYEQYF. The CDR3 DNA follows: TGTGCCAGCAGCCAAGGGAGGGAGGCTAAAATCGCCTACGAGCAGTACTTC.

Only a few counts were recorded for this clonotype. The chain uses TRBV20-1 and TRBJ2-3; no clear D gene. The length of the CDR3 is 14 residues. The germline gives CDR1 DFQATT, CDR2 SNEGSKA (reference sequence). Trimming took 3 bases from V and 2 from J, leaving 12 bases between them. CDR3 amino acids: CSARPLGYTDTQYF. In nucleotides, the CDR3 is TGCAGTGCTAGGCCGCTAGGGTACACAGATACGCAGTATTTT.

V and J are TRBV4-2 and TRBJ1-5; D ambiguous. The CDR3 covers 13 residues. In germline, CDR1 is LGHNA, CDR2 YNFKEQ. V was shortened by 7 bases and J by 4 bases, with 11 bases between the two germline ends. CDR3 sequence: CASTTGPNQPQHF. DNA for the CDR3: TGTGCCAGCACCACGGGCCCTAATCAGCCCCAGCATTTT.

V gene TRBV7-6 combines with J gene TRBJ1-4, with a possible D match to TRBD1 (5 bases). CDR1 SGHVS and CDR2 FNYEAQ come from the germline V gene. The CDR3 is 17 amino acids. The ends were cut back, 2 bases at V and 3 bases at J, with 16 bases in the middle. The CDR3 is CASSLWAGPASNEKLFF. For the CDR3, the DNA is TGTGCCAGCAGCTTATGGGCGGGACCCGCCTCTAATGAAAAACTGTTTTTT.

The chain links TRBV18 to TRBJ2-3; D remains ambiguous. V was cut by 3 bases and J by 6 bases, with 19 bases left in between. The CDR3 spans 16 residues. Germline CDR1 KGHSH, CDR2 LQKENI. The CDR3 reads CASSPPPGTVSDTQYF. For the CDR3, the DNA is TGTGCCAGCTCACCTCCTCCTGGCACAGTGAGCGATACGCAGTATTTT.

V usage is TRBV3-1 and J usage is TRBJ2-7, with a weak D call TRBD1 (5 bases). Germline V gene data show CDR1 as LGHDT and CDR2 as YNNKEL (reference sequence). CDR3 length: 13 amino acids. Trimming stripped 0 bases from V and 12 bases from J, with 15 bases between. CDR3 residues: CASSQEDTRLVYF. DNA for the CDR3: TGTGCCAGCAGCCAAGAGGACACCCGCCTTGTGTACTTC.

The sample holds a few counts of this clonotype. Its ends do not fully match the called genes, so a read error is possible. This sequence joins TRBV7-7 and TRBJ2-2; no reliable D call. Germline CDR1 and CDR2: SSHAT and FNYEAQ (reference sequence). The CDR3 length is 13 residues. CDR3 amino acids: CASSRTVAGELFF. CDR3 DNA: TGTGCTAGCAGCCGTACGGTTGCCGGGGAGCTGTTTTTT.

CDR3 amino acids: CASSLLAGASYEQYF. Here the CDR3 DNA reads TGTGCCAGCAGTCTACTAGCGGGGGCCTCTTACGAGCAGTACTTC. The gene calls are TRBV3-1 and TRBJ2-7, with TRBD2 matching 11 bases. The V segment lost 6 bases and the J segment 4 bases; nucleotides outside the gene matches: 8. This CDR3 has 15 amino acids. CDR1 is LGHDT, CDR2 YNNKEL, per germline (reference sequence).

The chain has TRBV5-6 and TRBJ2-5; the match to TRBD2 covers 7 bases. V shed 4 bases, J shed 1 base, and the junction held 4 bases outside the gene matches. This CDR3 region has 14 residues. Germline values: CDR1 SGHDT, CDR2 YYEEEE. CDR3 sequence (DNA): TGTGCCAGCAGCCCGGGACTATTCCAAGAGACCCAGTACTTC. Its translation is CASSPGLFQETQYF. Based on the CDR3 plus reference TRBV5-6 and TRBJ2-5, the full variable domain is DAGVTQSPTHLIKTRGQQVTLRCSPKSGHDTVSWYQQALGQGPQFIFQYYEEEERQRGNFPDRFSGHQFPNYSSELNVNALLLGDSALYLCASSPGLFQETQYFGPGTRLLVL.

V and J are TRBV20-1 and TRBJ1-6; 7 bases line up with TRBD1. J lost 4 bases, V lost 6 bases, and 9 bases had no gene match. The CDR3 is 15 amino acids. Germline CDR1 reads DFQATT; CDR2 reads SNEGSKA (reference sequence). CDR3 nucleotide sequence: TGCAGTGCCCTAAGAACAGGGGCTTATAATTCACCCCTCCACTTT. Encoded protein: CSALRTGAYNSPLHF.